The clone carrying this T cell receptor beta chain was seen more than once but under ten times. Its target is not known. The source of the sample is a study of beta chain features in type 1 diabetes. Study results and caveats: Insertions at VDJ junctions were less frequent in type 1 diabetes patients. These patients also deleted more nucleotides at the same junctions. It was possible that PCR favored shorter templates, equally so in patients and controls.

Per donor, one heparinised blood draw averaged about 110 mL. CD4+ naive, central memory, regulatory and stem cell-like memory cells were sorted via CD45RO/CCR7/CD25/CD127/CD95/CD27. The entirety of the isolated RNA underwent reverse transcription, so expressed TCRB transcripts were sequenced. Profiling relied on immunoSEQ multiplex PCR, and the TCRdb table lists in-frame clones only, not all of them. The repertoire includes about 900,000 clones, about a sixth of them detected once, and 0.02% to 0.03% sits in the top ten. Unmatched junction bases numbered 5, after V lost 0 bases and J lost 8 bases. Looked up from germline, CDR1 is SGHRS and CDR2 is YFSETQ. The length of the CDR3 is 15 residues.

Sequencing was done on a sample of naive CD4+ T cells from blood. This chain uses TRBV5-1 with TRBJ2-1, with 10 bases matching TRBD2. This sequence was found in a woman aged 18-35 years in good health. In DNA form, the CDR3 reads TGCGCCAGCAGCTTGGCCACTAGCGGGATCTATGAGCAGTTCTTC. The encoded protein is CASSLATSGIYEQFF. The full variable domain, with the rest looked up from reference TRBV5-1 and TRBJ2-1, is KAGVTQTPRYLIKTRGQQVTLSCSPISGHRSVSWYQQTPGQGLQFLFEYFSETQRNKGNFPGRFSGRQFSNSRSEMNVSTLELGDSALYLCASSLATSGIYEQFFGPGTRLTVL.